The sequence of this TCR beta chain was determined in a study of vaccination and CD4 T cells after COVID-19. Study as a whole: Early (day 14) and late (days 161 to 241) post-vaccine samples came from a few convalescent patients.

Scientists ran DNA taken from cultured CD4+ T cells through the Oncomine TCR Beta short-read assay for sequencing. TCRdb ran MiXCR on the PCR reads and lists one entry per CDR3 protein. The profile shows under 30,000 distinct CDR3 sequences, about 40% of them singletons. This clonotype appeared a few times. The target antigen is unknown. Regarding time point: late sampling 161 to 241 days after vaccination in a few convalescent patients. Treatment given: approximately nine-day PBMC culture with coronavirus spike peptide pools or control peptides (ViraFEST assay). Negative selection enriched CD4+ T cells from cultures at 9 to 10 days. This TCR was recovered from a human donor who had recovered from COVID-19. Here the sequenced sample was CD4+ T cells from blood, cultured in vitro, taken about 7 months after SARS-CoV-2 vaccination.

Written as DNA, the CDR3 is TGTGCCACCAGTGCCTCAGGCCCTCGTGATACGCAGTATTTT. Protein sequence: CATSASGPRDTQYF. The chain carries TRBV24-1 and TRBJ2-3; no definite D call. V was clipped by 5 bases and J by 6 bases, with 14 bases between them. Germline V CDR1 and CDR2: KGHDR, SFDVKD. The CDR3 consists of 14 residues.